This T cell receptor beta chain was captured by sequencing in a study of T cell repertoires in cytomegalovirus infection. Overall study context: Both recently identified HLA-C-restricted and well-studied HLA-B-restricted CMV epitopes were used in the study.

Comments on this clonotype: Its antigen is as yet unknown.

One entry per CDR3 protein, called by TCRdb with MiXCR from the reads. The sample lists roughly 120,000 distinct CDR3 sequences, more than 25% occurring once. The CDR3 consists of 14 residues. V trimming: 0 bases; J trimming: 6 bases; junction bases outside the gene matches: 1. Germline V gene lookup returns CDR1 SGHKS and CDR2 YYEKEE (reference sequence). The receptor comes from a human donor in good health (CMV status not recorded). Some clones in this sample may be carry-over from other donors' samples. This sample comprised CD8+ T cells from cultured PBMCs, obtained from culture after CMV antigen stimulation. This chain connects TRBV5-5 to TRBJ2-1; 9 bases line up with TRBD2. Written as DNA, the CDR3 is TGTGCCAGCAGCTTGGTAGCGGGGGCCAATGAGCAGTTCTTC. Amino acid sequence: CASSLVAGANEQFF.